Listed below are T cell receptor beta chains from one sample, sequenced in a study of blood T cell repertoires in COVID-19. Generated by immunoSEQ multiplex PCR, the TCRdb table keeps only in-frame clones and is missing some. The sample has some 220,000 clones, more than 75% seen once. Source material: peripheral blood. Receptors were obtained from a woman aged 70 to 79 with COVID-19, enrolled during active disease. CDR3s include the opening cysteine and the closing phenylalanine or tryptophan. The order of the fields is clone size, D gene, V gene, CDR3 length, J gene, CDR3 DNA, CDR3 protein. The D gene is left open where the match is weak. Rows give clone size only sometimes, using once, few, many, or a class for an expanded clone.

>NA|TRBD2|TRBV24-1|20|TRBJ2-1
TGTGCCACCAGTGCCCAGGGTTGGGCTAGCGGGAGTGCAGGCTACAATGAGCAGTTCTTC
CATSAQGWASGSAGYNEQFF
>NA|NA|TRBV21-1|15|TRBJ1-5
TGTGCCAGCAGTACGAAAGACAGGAACAATCAGCCCCAGCATTTT
CASSTKDRNNQPQHF
>NA|TRBD1|TRBV24-1|16|TRBJ2-5
TGTGCCACCAGTGGAAGACAGGGGACGGGGCAAGAGACCCAGTACTTC
CATSGRQGTGQETQYF
>NA|NA|TRBV18|16|TRBJ1-3
TGTGCCAGCTCTCTTTTCGAGGCGGGAGCAGGAAACACCATATATTTT
CASSLFEAGAGNTIYF
>NA|TRBD2|TRBV19|15|TRBJ2-7
TGTGCCAGTAGTAAAATAGCGGGAGGACTCGACGAGCAGTACTTC
CASSKIAGGLDEQYF
>NA|TRBD2|TRBV18|17|TRBJ2-7
TGTGCCAGCTGGGGAGGGACTAGCGCTCAGGCATCCTACGAGCAGTACTTC
CASWGGTSAQASYEQYF
>NA|NA|TRBV6-6|13|TRBJ2-7
TGTGCCAGCAGTAAGGGACACTCCTACGAGCAGTACTTC
CASSKGHSYEQYF
>NA|TRBD2|TRBV24-1|14|TRBJ2-1
TGTGCCACCAGTGGGGAGGGCGGTCCCGATGAGCAGTTCTTC
CATSGEGGPDEQFF
>many|NA|TRBV9|14|TRBJ2-1
TGTGCCAGCACCCGGGAATTGTCCTACAATGAGCAGTTCTTC
CASTRELSYNEQFF
>NA|TRBD1|TRBV7-2|13|TRBJ1-3
TGTGCCAACCGACAGGGGTCAGGAAACACCATATATTTT
CANRQGSGNTIYF
>NA|TRBD1|TRBV5-6|15|TRBJ2-7
TGTGCCAGCAGCCCGGTGGGACAGGGGAACTACGAGCAGTACTTC
CASSPVGQGNYEQYF
>NA|NA|TRBV7-7|15|TRBJ2-5
TGTGCCAGCAGCTTAAGTATACAGGACCAAGAGACCCAGTACTTC
CASSLSIQDQETQYF
>NA|TRBD2|TRBV24-1|14|TRBJ2-1
TGTGCCACCAGTGGCGCGGGAGAGTTGGGTGAGCAGTTCTTC
CATSGAGELGEQFF
>NA|NA|TRBV28|12|TRBJ2-7
TGTGCCAGTAATGGGGGGAGGTACGAGCAGTACTTC
CASNGGRYEQYF
>few|TRBD2|TRBV7-2|14|TRBJ2-7
TGTGCCAGCAGAAGGGGGACTAGCTCCTACGAGCAGTACTTC
CASRRGTSSYEQYF
>NA|TRBD1|TRBV15|15|TRBJ2-7
TGTGCCACCAGCAGCGAAACAGGGGGCTGGGTTGAGCAGTACTTC
CATSSETGGWVEQYF
>NA|NA|TRBV6-1|16|TRBJ2-2
TGTGCCAGCAGTGATCCACGCAGTGTTGGCATCGGGGAGCTGTTTTTT
CASSDPRSVGIGELFF
>NA|TRBD1|TRBV6-1|14|TRBJ2-3
TGTGCCAGCAGTGATACAGGGGGAACAGATACGCAGTATTTT
CASSDTGGTDTQYF